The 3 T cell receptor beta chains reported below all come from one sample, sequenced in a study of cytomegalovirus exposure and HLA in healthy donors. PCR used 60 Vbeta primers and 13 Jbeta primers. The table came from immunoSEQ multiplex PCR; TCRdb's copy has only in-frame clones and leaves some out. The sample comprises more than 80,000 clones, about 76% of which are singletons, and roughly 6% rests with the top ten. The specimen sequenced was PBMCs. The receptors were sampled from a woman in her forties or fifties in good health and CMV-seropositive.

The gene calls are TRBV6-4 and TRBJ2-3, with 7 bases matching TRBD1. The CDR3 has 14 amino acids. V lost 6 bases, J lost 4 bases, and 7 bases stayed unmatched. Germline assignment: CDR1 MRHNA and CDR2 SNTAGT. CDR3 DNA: TGTGCCAGCAGCCTTACAGGGGATTCAGATACGCAGTATTTT. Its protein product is CASSLTGDSDTQYF.

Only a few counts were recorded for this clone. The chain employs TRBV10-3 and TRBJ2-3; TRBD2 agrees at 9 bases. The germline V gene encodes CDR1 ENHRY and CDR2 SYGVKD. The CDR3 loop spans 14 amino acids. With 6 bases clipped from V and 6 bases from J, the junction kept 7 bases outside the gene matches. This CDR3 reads CAIRLAGVRDTQYF. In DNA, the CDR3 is TGTGCCATCAGATTAGCGGGGGTCCGGGATACGCAGTATTTT.

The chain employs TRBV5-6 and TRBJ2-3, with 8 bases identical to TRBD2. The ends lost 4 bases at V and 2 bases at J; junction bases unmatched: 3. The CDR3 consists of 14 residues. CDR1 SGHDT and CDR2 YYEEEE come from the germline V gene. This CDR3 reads CASSPGGLTDTQYF. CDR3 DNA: TGTGCCAGCAGCCCGGGAGGGCTCACAGATACGCAGTATTTT.